This T cell receptor beta chain is drawn from a study of early T cells in non-severe SARS-CoV-2 infection. There are many counts of this clonotype. TCRdb used MiXCR to reprocess the 5' RACE reads, holding one entry per CDR3 protein. Of around 35,000 distinct CDR3 sequences listed, approximately 6% are singletons. This sequence was found in an adult who was a healthcare worker with PCR-confirmed SARS-CoV-2 infection or an uninfected control (not recorded which). Sequenced: whole blood.

CDR3 nucleotide sequence: TGTGCCAGCAGCGGCCGGGCCCCGACGGAGGGCTACACCTTC. This translates into CASSGRAPTEGYTF. The chain recombines TRBV9 with TRBJ1-2; no reliable D call. The germline V gene encodes CDR1 SGDLS and CDR2 YYNGEE. Trimming removed 3 bases at V and 8 bases at J, with 17 bases between. This CDR3 spans 14 amino acids. Complete variable domain (other parts from reference TRBV9 and TRBJ1-2): DSGVTQTPKHLITATGQRVTLRCSPRSGDLSVYWYQQSLDQGLQFLIQYYNGEERAKGNILERFSAQQFPDLHSELNLSSLELGDSALYFCASSGRAPTEGYTFGSGTRLTVV.